The rows below give T cell receptor beta chains drawn from one sample of a study of T cell repertoires in cytomegalovirus infection. TCRdb ran MiXCR on the reads and lists one entry per CDR3 protein. The profile shows some 940,000 distinct CDR3 sequences, less than 35% of them singletons. These TCRs are of unknown antigen specificity. Here the sequenced sample was cultured CD8+ T cells from PBMCs, taken from culture after CMV antigen stimulation. These receptors were obtained from a human donor in good health (CMV status not recorded). Some clones in this sample may be carry-over from other donors' samples. CDR3s include the opening cysteine and the closing phenylalanine or tryptophan. D genes are given only for firm matches. Clone size is shown for a subset of rows, as once, few, many or a class of expanded clone.

CDR3aa	CDR3nt	d_gene	v_gene	j_gene	abundance
CASSQETSGTAYGYTF	TGCGCCAGCAGCCAAGAGACCTCCGGGACAGCCTATGGCTACACCTTC	TRBD1	TRBV4-1	TRBJ1-2	.
CASSSGGHTGLVEQFF	TGTGCCAGCAGCTCCGGGGGACATACTGGACTAGTGGAGCAGTTCTTC	.	TRBV7-9	TRBJ2-1	.
CASSPSSGGEQETQYF	TGTGCCAGCAGCCCCTCCTCGGGGGGGGAGCAAGAGACCCAGTACTTC	TRBD2	TRBV7-9	TRBJ2-5	.
CASSLQKGQLNTEAFF	TGTGCCAGCAGCCTTCAGAAGGGACAGCTGAACACTGAAGCTTTCTTT	TRBD1	TRBV7-6	TRBJ1-1	many
CASTLTGDGPAYNEQFF	TGTGCCAGCACCCTGACGGGGGATGGCCCGGCCTACAATGAGCAGTTCTTC	.	TRBV6-1	TRBJ2-1	few
CASSLIGGGYNEQFF	TGTGCCAGCAGTTTAATCGGGGGCGGGTACAATGAGCAGTTCTTC	.	TRBV27	TRBJ2-1	few
CASTPLGGLTDTQYF	TGTGCCAGTACCCCGTTGGGGGGTCTCACAGATACGCAGTATTTT	.	TRBV19	TRBJ2-3	.
CASSQDSLTGSVGETQYF	TGCGCCAGCAGCCAAGATTCCCTGACAGGGTCGGTGGGAGAGACCCAGTACTTC	TRBD1	TRBV4-3	TRBJ2-5	few
CASSTKLAGSNNEQFF	TGTGCCAGCTCAACGAAGCTAGCGGGGTCGAACAATGAGCAGTTCTTC	TRBD2	TRBV18	TRBJ2-1	few
CASSLNGVYGYTF	TGTGCCAGCAGCCTCAACGGTGTTTATGGCTACACCTTC	.	TRBV7-2	TRBJ1-2	many
CASSLDLGLPTEAFF	TGCGCCAGCAGCTTGGATTTAGGCCTTCCCACTGAAGCTTTCTTT	.	TRBV5-1	TRBJ1-1	few
CASSLVAGGSNQPQHF	TGTGCCAGCAGCTTAGTGGCAGGGGGAAGCAATCAGCCCCAGCATTTT	TRBD1	TRBV7-9	TRBJ1-5	.
CAISESYYRGPGNGQAYEQYF	TGTGCCATCAGTGAGTCCTATTACAGGGGGCCGGGTAATGGCCAGGCCTACGAGCAGTACTTC	TRBD1	TRBV10-3	TRBJ2-7	.
CASSLGTGWYEQYF	TGTGCCAGCAGCTTAGGGACAGGGTGGTACGAGCAGTACTTC	TRBD1	TRBV11-2	TRBJ2-7	few
CASSSSGPLEFYGYTF	TGTGCCAGCAGCTCTTCCGGGCCACTGGAATTCTATGGCTACACCTTC	.	TRBV7-6	TRBJ1-2	few
CASSQNLETQYF	TGCGCCAGCAGCCAAAATTTGGAGACCCAGTACTTC	.	TRBV4-1	TRBJ2-5	.
CASSPPGGTHSYEQYF	TGTGCCAGCAGCCCTCCGGGGGGGACACACTCCTACGAGCAGTACTTC	TRBD2	TRBV7-9	TRBJ2-7	.
CASSFILPGQTSTDTQYF	TGTGCCAGCAGTTTCATTCTTCCGGGACAAACTAGCACAGATACGCAGTATTTT	.	TRBV12-3/TRBV12-4	TRBJ2-3	.
CASRAGYNEQFF	TGTGCCAGCAGGGCAGGGTACAATGAGCAGTTCTTC	.	TRBV27	TRBJ2-1	many
CASTGWGGFNEQFF	TGTGCCAGCACTGGGTGGGGGGGCTTCAATGAGCAGTTCTTC	.	TRBV6-2/TRBV6-3	TRBJ2-1	.
CASKALTERRTTDTQYF	TGTGCCAGCAAGGCTTTGACAGAAAGAAGAACCACAGATACGCAGTATTTT	.	TRBV27	TRBJ2-3	.
CASSVSTGQPQHF	TGTGCCAGCAGTGTCAGTACTGGGCAGCCCCAGCATTTT	.	TRBV27	TRBJ1-5	few
CASSLEGRASYEQYF	TGTGCCAGCAGCTTGGAGGGCAGGGCGTCCTACGAGCAGTACTTC	.	TRBV7-6	TRBJ2-7	many
CASRPTGGLVKNIQYF	TGTGCCAGCAGGCCAACAGGGGGCTTGGTCAAAAACATTCAGTACTTC	TRBD1	TRBV7-6	TRBJ2-4	.
CASSLLDRGEQYF	TGTGCCAGCAGCTTACTCGACAGGGGGGAGCAGTACTTC	TRBD1	TRBV7-9	TRBJ2-7	.
CAGGAGTNTEAFF	TGTGCCGGGGGGGCAGGGACGAACACTGAAGCTTTCTTT	.	TRBV6-1	TRBJ1-1	.
CSVEGGTGGNEQYF	TGCAGCGTTGAGGGGGGGACAGGGGGCAACGAGCAGTACTTC	TRBD1	TRBV29-1	TRBJ2-7	.
CASSLLGDINQPQHF	TGTGCCAGCAGCTTGCTCGGGGATATCAATCAGCCCCAGCATTTT	.	TRBV5-4	TRBJ1-5	few
CASSLGFDTEAFF	TGTGCCAGCAGCTTGGGTTTCGACACTGAAGCTTTCTTT	.	TRBV5-4	TRBJ1-1	many
CASSYSRGGLYNEQFF	TGTGCCAGCAGTTACTCGCGCGGGGGCCTTTACAATGAGCAGTTCTTC	.	TRBV6-6	TRBJ2-1	.
CASSLWGEKFF	TGTGCCAGCAGCTTATGGGGGGAAAAGTTCTTC	.	TRBV7-2	TRBJ2-1	.
CASSLRFGDYNSPLHF	TGTGCCAGCAGCTTAAGGTTCGGGGATTATAATTCACCCCTCCACTTT	.	TRBV5-5	TRBJ1-6	.
CASSYTQGVGSSLHF	TGTGCCAGCAGTTACACTCAAGGGGTGGGTTCATCCCTCCACTTT	.	TRBV6-2/TRBV6-3	TRBJ1-6	.
CASSEVGDRVTYEQYF	TGTGCCAGCAGTGAAGTTGGGGACAGGGTAACCTACGAGCAGTACTTC	TRBD1	TRBV6-1	TRBJ2-7	.
CASSYSIPRGNQETQYF	TGTGCCAGCAGTTACTCGATCCCGCGGGGGAACCAAGAGACCCAGTACTTC	TRBD2	TRBV6-5	TRBJ2-5	many
CASSPHRLIRYGELFF	TGTGCCAGCAGCCCCCACCGACTAATTAGATACGGGGAGCTGTTTTTT	.	TRBV7-2	TRBJ2-2	few
CASSRPRTGELFF	TGCGCCAGCAGCAGACCGAGGACCGGGGAGCTGTTTTTT	.	TRBV5-1	TRBJ2-2	.
CASSYYSSYNSPLHF	TGTGCCAGCAGTTACTACAGCTCCTATAATTCACCCCTCCACTTT	.	TRBV6-2/TRBV6-3	TRBJ1-6	.
CASSSQGAGEQFF	TGTGCCAGCAGCTCTCAGGGGGCGGGCGAGCAGTTCTTC	TRBD1	TRBV12-3/TRBV12-4	TRBJ2-1	.
CSVLGSPAFF	TGCAGCGTCCTGGGGTCCCCAGCTTTCTTT	.	TRBV29-1	TRBJ1-1	.
CASSRVPGPAWDDYGYTF	TGTGCCAGCAGCCGTGTACCGGGACCTGCCTGGGACGACTATGGCTACACCTTC	.	TRBV14	TRBJ1-2	.
CASSLDQGDEKLFF	TGTGCCAGCAGTTTAGACCAGGGAGATGAAAAACTGTTTTTT	.	TRBV12-3/TRBV12-4	TRBJ1-4	once
CASSDSGGGGELFF	TGTGCCAGCAGTGACTCGGGGGGCGGCGGGGAGCTGTTTTTT	.	TRBV6-5	TRBJ2-2	.
CASSSPSGLETQYF	TGTGCCAGCAGCTCCCCTAGCGGCTTAGAGACCCAGTACTTC	TRBD2	TRBV7-2	TRBJ2-5	many
CAISLDRENTEAFF	TGTGCCATCAGCCTCGACAGGGAGAACACTGAAGCTTTCTTT	TRBD1	TRBV10-3	TRBJ1-1	.
CASSFGTPSNTEAFF	TGCGCCAGCAGCTTTGGAACTCCCAGCAACACTGAAGCTTTCTTT	.	TRBV10-1	TRBJ1-1	.
CASSVQGNSNQPRHF	TGTGCCAGCAGTGTCCAGGGAAATAGCAATCAGCCCCGGCATTTT	.	TRBV27	TRBJ1-5	.
CASSLIATDTQYF	TGTGCCAGCAGTTTAATAGCCACAGATACGCAGTATTTT	.	TRBV12-3/TRBV12-4	TRBJ2-3	few